This T cell receptor (beta chain) was observed in a study of identical twins. V lost 6 bases and J 1 base, leaving 9 bases between the germline ends. The V gene's germline CDR1 is MNHNS and CDR2 SASEGT. The CDR3 length is 13 residues. Findings of the study overall: Weaker excess twin sharing was seen among beta out-of-frame sequences. Shared out-of-frame alpha sequences (those common to twins) showed excess low generation probability.

Each CDR3 protein is one row after TCRdb ran MiXCR on the 5' RACE reads. This sample has approximately 350,000 distinct CDR3 sequences, with about 12% found just once. Of note for this clonotype: Antigen unknown.

These data also featured in a second study, about yellow fever vaccine responses in identical twins. That work adds: Twins' vaccine T cell response reportedly seemed partly convergent, partly personalized.

The sequence was obtained from a woman between 18 and 29 years old in good health. The V and J genes are TRBV6-1 and TRBJ1-1; D gene uncertain. The sequencing input was CD8+ T cells sorted from blood. In DNA, the CDR3 is TGTGCCAGCAGGATCGGGCCGAACACTGAAGCTTTCTTT. It codes for CASRIGPNTEAFF.